This T cell receptor (beta chain) was captured in a study of CD8+ T cells in alopecia areata. Study-wide findings and caveats: For patients receiving tofacitinib, scalp clonality and expanded CD8+ clones among the top 100 significantly decreased.

The treatment is: oral pan-JAK inhibitor, 5-10 mg twice daily. This clone has a single count. What it binds is not known. This CDR3 has 18 residues. Germline CDR1 SEHNR, CDR2 FQNEAQ (reference sequence). Trimming cost V 1 base and J 0 bases, with 13 bases left between them. Extraction and reverse transcription of RNA yielded cDNA as the sequencing template. Clones were read by immunoSEQ multiplex PCR, and TCRdb kept only the in-frame ones, dropping some. The sample comprises 200,000 to 250,000 clones, over 60% of which are singletons, and around 4.2% rests with the top ten. Sample: CD4+ T cells sorted from blood, taken at week 4, from a patient treated with tofacitinib. The gene calls are TRBV7-9 and TRBJ2-6; no reliable D call. This TCR was sampled from a human donor with alopecia areata. Here the CDR3 DNA reads TGTGCCAGCAGCTTAGAGCCCCGAGCCCACTCTGGGGCCAACGTCCTGACTTTC. Its protein product is CASSLEPRAHSGANVLTF.